This T cell receptor beta chain is from a study of blood T cell repertoires in COVID-19. Background on the study: From T cells, B-cell-depleted T cells, or PBMCs came the material, which was cDNA or gDNA.

Generated by immunoSEQ multiplex PCR, the TCRdb table keeps only in-frame clones and is missing some. The profile shows about 210,000 clones, 87% of them singletons. Germline V gene sequence: CDR1 KGHSH, CDR2 LQKENI. The CDR3 runs 16 residues. Trimming took 6 bases from V and 2 from J, leaving 18 bases between them. Sequenced material: peripheral blood. The genes are TRBV18 and TRBJ2-3; D call uncertain. This sequence was found in a man aged 60-69 years who had recovered from COVID-19. CDR3 in DNA: TGTGCCAGCTCCGTGACTCGTCCCTCAAACACAGATACGCAGTATTTT. Translating it yields CASSVTRPSNTDTQYF.